The 7 T cell receptor beta chains reported below all come from one sample, sequenced in a study of blood T cell repertoires in COVID-19. The data were produced by immunoSEQ multiplex PCR, yet TCRdb's version contains in-frame clones alone and is incomplete. The sample lists about 330,000 clones; roughly nine tenths were seen once. The material sequenced was PBMCs or T cells enriched from blood (not recorded which). The receptor source for this set is a woman in her thirties who had recovered from COVID-19.

V and J are TRBV7-9 and TRBJ2-1; D uncertain. Germline V gives CDR1 SEHNR, CDR2 FQNEAQ (reference sequence). Trimming left V 5 bases short and J 4 bases short, with 6 bases between. The CDR3 is 12 residues long. CDR3 bases: TGTGCCAGCAGCCTACGATACAATGAGCAGTTCTTC. It codes for CASSLRYNEQFF.

The chain recombines TRBV7-2 with TRBJ2-7; 8 bases map to TRBD2. Germline V gives CDR1 SGHTA, CDR2 FQGNSA. The V and J ends lost 7 bases and 7 bases, in that order; junction bases with no gene match: 15. This CDR3 contains 15 residues. CDR3 sequence: CASTAWTSSTVEQYF. CDR3 nucleotides: TGTGCCAGCACCGCTTGGACTAGCTCCACCGTGGAGCAGTACTTC. The full variable domain, completed using reference TRBV7-2 and TRBJ2-7, is GAGVSQSPSNKVTEKGKDVELRCDPISGHTALYWYRQSLGQGLEFLIYFQGNSAPDKSGLPSDRFSAERTGGSVSTLTIQRTQQEDSAVYLCASTAWTSSTVEQYFGPGTRLTVT.

The V call is TRBV23-1, the J call TRBJ2-1, with TRBD2 matching over 9 bases. TRBV23-1 is given ORF status, its function remaining uncertain. The CDR3 covers 17 residues. V shed 3 bases, J shed 4 bases, and the junction held 10 bases outside the gene matches. The CDR3, as DNA: TGCGCCAGCAGTCAGTTCCTCGGACTAGCGAGATACAATGAGCAGTTCTTC. Amino acid sequence: CASSQFLGLARYNEQFF.

The chain uses TRBV14 and TRBJ2-3, with no clear D. With 1 base removed from V and 9 bases from J, the gap between germline ends came to 8 bases. The CDR3 spans 12 residues. The germline gives CDR1 SGHDN, CDR2 FVKESK. CDR3 nucleotide sequence: TGTGCCAGCAGCCAAGTTCCCGGGACGCAGTATTTT. Protein: CASSQVPGTQYF.

The sample holds one count of this clone. The chain recombines TRBV5-4 with TRBJ2-1, with D possibly being TRBD1 (6 bases). The length of the CDR3 is 16 residues. V lost 0 bases to trimming and J lost 0 bases, with 10 bases between them. The germline V gene encodes CDR1 SGHNT and CDR2 YYREEE (reference sequence). CDR3 loop: CASSLGGRSSYNEQFF. The CDR3 bases are TGTGCCAGCAGCTTGGGGGGGCGGAGCTCCTACAATGAGCAGTTCTTC.

V usage is TRBV4-3 and J usage is TRBJ2-2; TRBD2 agrees at 16 bases. Trimming cost V 1 base and J 6 bases; bases outside gene matches: 2. CDR3 size: 17 residues. Germline V gives CDR1 LGHNA, CDR2 YSLEER. The CDR3 DNA sequence: TGCGCCAGCAGCCAAGGGGGGACTAGCGGGAGGGCCGGGGAGCTGTTTTTT. Amino acid sequence: CASSQGGTSGRAGELFF.

This CDR3 is CASSIDEDPRSSNQPQHF. CDR3 DNA: TGTGCCAGTAGTATAGACGAGGATCCACGGAGTAGCAATCAGCCCCAGCATTTT. The chain employs TRBV19 and TRBJ1-5, with D unresolved. V was pared by 0 bases and J by 0 bases, with 15 bases between. From germline, CDR1 is LNHDA and CDR2 SQIVND (reference sequence). The CDR3 runs 18 residues.